This paragraph reports one T cell receptor beta chain. No antigen is known for it. From germline, CDR1 is SEHNR and CDR2 FQNEAQ (reference sequence). V shed 3 bases and J shed 7 bases, with 9 bases lying between them. The CDR3 has 12 amino acids. MiXCR was run by TCRdb on the reads, yielding one entry per CDR3 protein. The sample includes 350,000 to 550,000 distinct CDR3 sequences, about a third of them seen just once. The data stem from a study of T cell repertoires in cytomegalovirus infection. Study outcomes and limitations: Dominating the ex vivo response were HLA-C-restricted CMV-specific TCR beta clonotypes.

The receptor was isolated from a human donor in good health (CMV status not recorded). Some clones in this sample may be carry-over from other donors' samples. Sequenced material: PBMCs. V usage is TRBV7-9 and J usage is TRBJ1-1; a possible D gene is TRBD1 (6 bases). The CDR3 DNA reads TGTGCCAGCAGCTTGAAGGGGGATGAAGCTTTCTTT. This translates into CASSLKGDEAFF. The complete variable domain, with remaining parts taken from reference TRBV7-9 and TRBJ1-1, reads DTGVSQNPRHKITKRGQNVTFRCDPISEHNRLYWYRQTLGQGPEFLTYFQNEAQLEKSRLLSDRFSAERPKGSFSTLEIQRTEQGDSAMYLCASSLKGDEAFFGQGTRLTVV.